A single sample is the source of the 12 T cell receptor beta chains below, sequenced in a study of T cell clones after liver transplantation. This table comes from immunoSEQ multiplex PCR, and its TCRdb copy is limited to in-frame clones, with some not included. The sample has about 24,000 clones, more than 65% seen once; the top ten hold around 3%. Sample: CD4+ T cells from blood, taken before liver transplant. Receptors originate from a human donor who received a liver transplant.

This chain uses TRBV5-6 with TRBJ2-2; the match to TRBD1 covers 9 bases. Germline V gene data show CDR1 as SGHDT and CDR2 as YYEEEE. The CDR3 covers 16 residues. V lost 5 bases and J lost 2; bases outside the gene matches: 7. The CDR3, as DNA: TGTGCCAGCAGTCTCTCGGACAGGGGAAACACCGGGGAGCTGTTTTTT. Translation: CASSLSDRGNTGELFF.

This clone was observed a handful of times. The V and J genes are TRBV12-2 and TRBJ2-5; the DNA was not used to check the table's D call, TRBD2. TRBV12-2 is deemed a pseudogene. The CDR3 sequence is 15 residues long. The chain's CDR3 is CASRPIRGRDGTQYF. The CDR3 nucleotides are TGTGCAAGTCGCCCCATTAGGGGGAGGGATGGGACCCAGTACTTC.

The chain is built from TRBV5-1 and TRBJ2-3, with 11 nucleotides matching TRBD1. J lost 2 bases, V lost 4 bases, and 3 bases had no gene match. The CDR3 is 15 residues long. Looked up from germline, CDR1 is SGHRS and CDR2 is YFSETQ. Here the CDR3 reads CASSTGQGATDTQYF. The CDR3, as DNA: TGCGCCAGCAGCACAGGACAGGGGGCCACAGATACGCAGTATTTT.

The J gene is TRBJ2-3, the V gene TRBV5-1; no firm D call. The CDR3 has 13 amino acids. V shed 0 bases and J shed 0 bases, with 2 bases lying between them. Germline CDR1 is SGHRS and CDR2 is YFSETQ. This CDR3 reads CASSLASTDTQYF. CDR3 nucleotides: TGCGCCAGCAGCTTGGCCAGCACAGATACGCAGTATTTT.

This rearrangement joins TRBV27 to TRBJ2-5; TRBD1 aligns across 7 bases. CDR3 length: 14 amino acids. Germline CDR1 MNHEY, CDR2 SMNVEV (reference sequence). Trimming at V came to 5 bases and at J to 9 bases, leaving 12 bases not matched to a gene. The CDR3 loop reads CASSHGQVLGPQYF. CDR3 DNA: TGTGCCAGCAGTCACGGACAGGTCTTAGGTCCCCAGTACTTC.

This clone showed up just once. The rearrangement uses TRBV19 and TRBJ1-4; D is undetermined. Trimming removed 3 bases at V and 0 bases at J, with 5 bases between. Germline V gives CDR1 LNHDA, CDR2 SQIVND (reference sequence). This CDR3 has 14 amino acids. This chain's CDR3 is CASSITATNEKLFF. The CDR3 region has the DNA TGTGCCAGTAGTATTACAGCAACTAATGAAAAACTGTTTTTT.

The chain is built from TRBV19 and TRBJ2-5; 7 nucleotides line up with TRBD2. CDR1 and CDR2 (germline): LNHDA, SQIVND (reference sequence). The V segment lost 5 bases and the J segment 1 base; nucleotides outside the gene matches: 7. CDR3 length: 15 amino acids. CDR3 sequence: CASSVTSVSQETQYF. The CDR3 DNA sequence: TGTGCCAGTAGTGTAACTAGCGTGAGCCAAGAGACCCAGTACTTC.

J is TRBJ2-5 and V is TRBV5-8; a possible D gene is TRBD1 (5 bases). CDR3 length: 14 amino acids. With 0 bases removed from V and 0 bases from J, the gap between germline ends came to 6 bases. Looked up from germline, CDR1 is SGHTS and CDR2 is YDEGEE. DNA of the CDR3: TGTGCCAGCAGCTTGGGGACAAACCAAGAGACCCAGTACTTC. Its protein is CASSLGTNQETQYF.

The chain uses TRBV18 and TRBJ2-2; D uncertain. Germline lookup yields CDR1 KGHSH and CDR2 LQKENI. The CDR3 has 15 residues. The V gene lost 3 bases and the J gene lost 2 bases, with 10 bases spanning the gap. The CDR3 sequence is CASSPNQYNTGELFF. The DNA of the CDR3 is TGTGCCAGCTCACCGAACCAATACAACACCGGGGAGCTGTTTTTT.

V usage is TRBV5-8 and J usage is TRBJ1-1; a possible D gene is TRBD1 (6 bases). CDR3 size: 16 residues. The V end lost 4 bases, the J end lost 0 bases, and 16 bases lay between the germline ends. Germline CDR1 is SGHTS and CDR2 is YDEGEE. CDR3 amino acids: CASSPGHGYMNTEAFF. The CDR3 nucleotides are TGTGCCAGCAGCCCGGGACATGGGTACATGAACACTGAAGCTTTCTTT.

This clone was seen a few times. CDR3 sequence: CASSQVTGRQYF. For the CDR3, the DNA is TGTGCCAGCAGCCAAGTAACGGGACGCCAATACTTC. V usage is TRBV14 and J usage is TRBJ2-5, with D possibly being TRBD1 or TRBD2 (5 bases each). Germline-derived CDR1 and CDR2 are SGHDN and FVKESK. The CDR3 runs 12 residues. V was trimmed by 1 base and J by 14 bases, leaving 14 bases between them.

This clone occurred once. The chain combines TRBV15 with TRBJ2-1; no clear D. This CDR3 comprises 16 residues. The V and J ends lost 0 bases and 4 bases respectively, with 13 bases between them. Germline V gene sequence: CDR1 LNHNV, CDR2 YYDKDF (reference sequence). CDR3 DNA sequence: TGTGCCACCAGCAGAGATCTACAGTGGGATTACAATGAGCAGTTCTTC. This sequence encodes CATSRDLQWDYNEQFF. The whole variable domain, remainder taken from reference TRBV15 and TRBJ2-1, is DAMVIQNPRYQVTQFGKPVTLSCSQTLNHNVMYWYQQKSSQAPKLLFHYYDKDFNNEADTPDNFQSRRPNTSFCFLDIRSPGLGDTAMYLCATSRDLQWDYNEQFFGPGTRLTVL.